This T cell receptor (beta chain) was retrieved from a study of T cell changes during pregnancy in multiple sclerosis (dated by TCRdb to the late 2010s). As for the study more broadly: The study examined how the T cell repertoire changed over the course of pregnancy in women with multiple sclerosis.

Comments on this clone: No antigen is known for it. No much larger clone exists at a distance of one base, and base qualities are not known.

CDR1 and CDR2 are read off the germline V gene (reference sequence) as LNHNV and YYDKDF. Counted from cysteine to phenylalanine, this CDR3 has 15 amino acids. Only CDR3 DNA is held: 45 bases, read in frame from base 1. V is cut by 5 bases and J by 0 bases, and the space between the germline ends is 11 bases. The library came from the immunoSEQ multiplex PCR assay. In its TCRdb copy, this immuneACCESS table keeps in-frame sequences only and misses some clones. Where compared with another copy, unresolved V genes explain less than half of these, and the others have no known cause. A total of fewer than 45,000 clones appear in this sample, more than 75% of them only once. The ten biggest clones cover roughly 5.5% of the sample.

The sequence came from a female donor in good health, enrolled as a control in a pregnancy study. This chain is built from TRBV15 and TRBJ2-1; no D gene can be assigned with confidence. The sequencing used CD8+ T cells from peripheral blood mononuclear cells, collected after pregnancy. The sequenced DNA is TGTGCCACCAGCCAAGACAAAAGCTCCTACAATGAGCAGTTCTTC. Translated, it gives CATSQDKSSYNEQFF.